This T cell receptor beta chain was profiled in a study of T cell repertoires in cytomegalovirus infection. As for the study in general: HLA-B-restricted CMV epitopes that are well studied, plus recently identified HLA-C-restricted ones, were used by the study. Based on public TCR beta signatures, there were indications of CMV infection and of a matching HLA type.

One entry per CDR3 protein results from TCRdb running MiXCR on the reads. The sample gives about a million distinct CDR3 sequences, more than 25% of which show up once; about 14% is in the top ten. Note on this clonotype: What it binds is unknown.

Whole-study results and caveats: Cumulative frequency (of public TCR beta family members) identified carriers of CMV plus the relevant HLA. HLA-C-restricted, CMV-specific TCR beta clonotypes were dominant ex vivo.

This CDR3 region has 16 residues. Germline-derived CDR1 and CDR2 are MGHRA and YSYEKL. The germline V and J ends were trimmed by 3 bases and 4 bases, with 16 bases remaining between them. The TCR originated in a human donor in good health (CMV status not recorded). Some clones in this sample may be carry-over from other donors' samples. The rearrangement links TRBV4-1 to TRBJ2-1, with D possibly being TRBD2 (7 bases). The sample was cultured CD8+ T cells from PBMCs, taken from culture after CMV antigen stimulation. The CDR3 reads CASSQPTRGGYNEQFF. The CDR3 DNA reads as TGCGCCAGCAGCCAGCCGACAAGGGGGGGATACAATGAGCAGTTCTTC.